The rows below give T cell receptor beta chains drawn from one sample of a study of glioma-infiltrating T cells after dendritic cell vaccination. Here immunoSEQ multiplex PCR was the method, and the copy in TCRdb shows in-frame clones only, minus some. Of some 73,000 clones listed, 82% are singletons. The starting material was blood, obtained before dendritic cell vaccination. The receptors derive from a human donor with glioblastoma. Both conserved end residues are trimmed from each CDR3. D genes are given only for firm matches.

J gene	V gene	D gene	CDR3 protein
TRBJ1-6	TRBV6-5	.	ASSQYNSPLH
TRBJ2-7	TRBV7-6	TRBD2	ASSYLPGTSTMHYEQY
TRBJ2-5	TRBV21-1	.	ASSKPGVQETQY
TRBJ1-2	TRBV5-4	.	ASSTSGTLDYGYT
TRBJ2-3	TRBV25-1	.	ASSESADPGTDTQY
TRBJ1-1	TRBV7-2	TRBD1	ASSLGTGRGSGRNTEAF
TRBJ2-7	TRBV11-2	TRBD1	ASSKRQGLYEQY
TRBJ1-3	TRBV7-9	.	ASTSGGAYGNTIY
TRBJ1-2	TRBV29-1	.	SVDASGYT
TRBJ2-7	TRBV6-5	.	ASREPSVSNEQY
TRBJ1-1	TRBV6-5	TRBD1	ASRGQYTEAF
TRBJ2-7	TRBV25-1	TRBD1	ASSPRTGAYEQY
TRBJ2-5	TRBV2	.	ASRKGQSQETQY
TRBJ2-7	TRBV5-1	.	ASSTYRDYEQY
TRBJ2-1	TRBV30	TRBD1	AWSRDRGNEQF
TRBJ2-1	TRBV6-5	TRBD2	ASSSPTGGNNEQF
TRBJ1-5	TRBV6-5	TRBD1	ASGTGGNNQPQH
TRBJ1-1	TRBV11-2	.	ASSFTGPEAF
TRBJ2-3	TRBV30	.	AWSVGLAGRGTQY
TRBJ2-2	TRBV25-1	.	ASTGGGLVTTGELF
TRBJ2-1	TRBV10-3	.	AISESRGGVYNEQF
TRBJ1-1	TRBV6-1	.	ASSERGGSPRVAF
TRBJ1-6	TRBV5-6	TRBD1	ASSFGQGRLNSPLH